The 21 T cell receptor delta chains in this list originate from one sample, sequenced in a study of gamma-delta chains in newborns, infants, children. TCRdb re-called the reads with CATT. This sample has roughly 5,000 delta-chain clones, with around 3.9% found just once. Sequencing input: blood. The source of these receptors is a child who was a newborn, infant or young child, either healthy, febrile or measles-vaccinated (not recorded which).

This clone was detected only a few times. TCRdb's protein for this DNA is that of a much larger clone and differs from the translation at residue 4, likely a read error; the protein shown is the DNA translation. The chain carries TRDV2 and TRDJ2; TRDD3 might be the D (6 bases). Germline V gives CDR1 GEAIGNYY, CDR2 EKD. The CDR3 is 13 amino acids. CDR3 amino acids: CACGTWGTAQLFF. CDR3 coding DNA: TGTGCCTGTGGCACCTGGGGGACAGCACAACTCTTCTTT.

This clone has more than one count but fewer than ten. At residue 12, the DNA translation does not agree with TCRdb's protein; the protein displayed here is the one encoded by the DNA. V usage is TRDV1 and J usage is TRDJ2; possible D gene TRDD2, 5 bases. Trimming shortened V by 0 bases and J by 4 bases, and 21 bases separated the two germline ends. The length of the CDR3 is 19 residues. Looked up from germline, CDR1 is TSWWSYY and CDR2 is QGS. The CDR3 DNA reads as TGTGCTCTTGGGGAACTAGCCCTTCTAGCCTGGAGGCCGACAGCACAACTCTTCTTT. Protein: CALGELALLAWRPTAQLFF.

In this sample, this clone is medium-sized. Other DNA variants within this sample encode the same CDR3. The rearrangement links TRDV1 to TRDJ1; possible D gene TRDD2, 7 bases. CDR1 and CDR2 from the germline V gene are TSWWSYY and QGS. Trimming stripped 0 bases from V and 0 bases from J, with 38 bases between. The CDR3 runs 25 residues. CDR3 loop: CALGELPVPTPEPWIPRLYTDKLIF. The DNA for the CDR3 is TGTGCTCTTGGGGAACTCCCAGTTCCTACTCCGGAACCCTGGATACCCCGTTTATACACCGATAAACTCATCTTT.

A word on this clone: It differs at one base from a far larger clone, so likely a read error. The same CDR3 also results from other DNA sequences found in this sample. The chain employs TRDV1 and TRDJ1, with D tentatively TRDD3 (5 bases). The germline gives CDR1 TSWWSYY, CDR2 QGS. This CDR3 comprises 16 residues. CDR3 coding DNA: TGTGCCCTTGGGGAACGGACTGACTCCTTTATACCGGGACTCATCTTT. Amino acid sequence: CALGERTDSFIPGLIF.

As to this clone: An end of the junction differs from the germline gene, which may be a read error. The sample has other DNA sequences that encode this CDR3 too. The chain uses TRDV2 and TRDJ3; 7 positions match TRDD3. The CDR3 length is 19 residues. Germline V lookup: CDR1 GEAIGNYY, CDR2 EKD. The CDR3 coding sequence is TGTGCCTGTGACCGACGGGGGATCCCCCCACCCTGGGACACCCGGCAGATGTTTTTC. Protein product: CACDRRGIPPPWDTRQMFF.

This clone occurred a few times. TCRdb records a much larger clone's protein for this DNA, with a difference at residue 15 that likely arises from a read error; the protein given is the translation of the DNA. This chain links TRDV1 with TRDJ1; 10 bases fit TRDD3. The CDR3 runs 17 residues. CDR1 and CDR2 from the germline V gene are TSWWSYY and QGS. The CDR3 loop is CALGELGLGDGTDKPIF. The CDR3 DNA reads as TGTGCTCTTGGGGAATTAGGACTGGGGGATGGGACCGATAAACCCATCTTT.

This clone is medium-sized by share. This same CDR3 is encoded by further DNA sequences in the sample. The rearrangement links TRDV2 to TRDJ3; 13 bases map to TRDD3. The germline CDR1 and CDR2 sequences are GEAIGNYY and EKD. The trim removed 2 bases at V and 0 bases at J, leaving 9 bases unmatched. The CDR3 is 21 residues long. The CDR3: CACDKVLGDTPSSWDTRQMFF. The CDR3 DNA reads TGTGCCTGTGACAAAGTACTGGGGGATACGCCTAGCTCCTGGGACACCCGACAGATGTTTTTC.

This clone turned up a few times. The junction departs from the called germline gene at one end, perhaps through a read error. The chain joins TRDV1 to TRDJ1, with a possible D match to TRDD3 (9 bases). CDR1 and CDR2 (germline): TSWWSYY, QGS. The CDR3 extends over 18 amino acids. The CDR3 is CSGLPTSVYWGTTDKLIF. In DNA, the CDR3 is TGCTCTGGGCTTCCTACGAGTGTTTACTGGGGGACCACCGATAAACTCATCTTT.

Comment on this clone: Translating this DNA gives a protein that differs at residue 4 from the TCRdb one, which belongs to a much larger clone; a read error is likely, and the protein shown is this translation. The chain carries TRDV2 and TRDJ3; 9 bases match TRDD3. In germline, CDR1 is GEAIGNYY, CDR2 EKD. The CDR3 spans 20 residues. With V trimmed by 5 bases and J by 0 bases, 13 bases remained unmatched. The DNA for the CDR3 is TGTGCCTGTGGCCTCACTGGGGGAAGAAATGGCTCCTGGGACACCCGACAGATGTTTTTC. The encoded protein is CACGLTGGRNGSWDTRQMFF.

In this sample, this clone turned up a few times. TCRdb's listed protein matches a much larger clone and diverges from this DNA's translation at residue 6, likely through a read error; the protein shown comes from the DNA. The rearrangement links TRAV29/DV5 to TRDJ1; TRDD3 agrees at 11 bases. Germline loops: CDR1 NSMFDY, CDR2 ISSIKDK. This CDR3 spans 18 amino acids. With V trimmed by 3 bases and J by 2 bases, 15 bases remained unmatched. The CDR3 nucleotides read TGTGCAGCAATATCCACGTACTGGGGGATAGGGGGGACCGATAAACTCATCTTT. This sequence encodes CAAISTYWGIGGTDKLIF.

The sample holds a few counts of this clone. This may be a read error: a much more frequent sequence differs by one nucleotide. The rearrangement joins TRDV2 to TRDJ3, with TRDD3 matching over 7 bases. The CDR3 contains 22 residues. Germline V gene lookup returns CDR1 GEAIGNYY and CDR2 EKD. V trimming: 3 bases; J trimming: 0 bases; junction bases outside the gene matches: 19. CDR3 sequence (DNA): TGTGCCTGTGACGTACTGGGGTATACGCAAGATCCTAGCTCCTGGGACACCCGACAGATGTTTTTC. Protein product: CACDVLGYTQDPSSWDTRQMFF.

In regard to this clone: A read error likely explains this, since a far larger clone differs by one base. This chain joins TRDV2 and TRDJ3; tentatively, D is TRDD3 (6 bases). The V gene's germline CDR1 is GEAIGNYY and CDR2 EKD. With 0 bases removed from V and 0 bases from J, the gap between germline ends came to 23 bases. The CDR3 length is 22 residues. The CDR3 DNA is TGTGCCTGTGACACCGGGTCGCACGGGGGGAGACGTTACTCCTGGGACACCCGACAGATGTTTTTC. Translation gives CACDTGSHGGRRYSWDTRQMFF.

Details on this clone: A far larger clone is only one base removed, so a read error is likely. This CDR3 is also generated by other DNA sequences in the sample. CDR3 sequence (DNA): TGTGCTCTTGGGAACCCGATTCCTACAAAGGGGGATACGCTGACAGCGCAACTCTTCTTT. This translates into CALGNPIPTKGDTLTAQLFF. The chain is built from TRDV1 and TRDJ2; 10 bases map to TRDD3. From germline, CDR1 is TSWWSYY and CDR2 QGS. CDR3 length equals 20 residues.

As concerns this clone: A far larger clone differs by one base, so this is likely a read error. The same CDR3 is also encoded by other DNA sequences in this sample. This sequence joins TRDV2 and TRDJ1; 10 bases align to TRDD3. CDR1 and CDR2 (germline): GEAIGNYY, EKD. The CDR3 covers 17 residues. CDR3 in amino acids: CACDTGGYKTRTDKLIF. The CDR3 DNA follows: TGTGCCTGTGACACTGGGGGATACAAAACCCGCACCGATAAGCTCATCTTT.

With regard to this clone: TCRdb records a much larger clone's protein for this DNA, with a difference at residue 13 that likely arises from a read error; the protein given is the translation of the DNA. The chain has TRDV2 and TRDJ1, with D maybe TRDD3 (5 bases). The germline CDR1 and CDR2 sequences are GEAIGNYY and EKD. The CDR3 is 15 amino acids. In DNA form, the CDR3 reads TGTGCCTGTGACACCGTTGGGGAATACACCGATAAACCCATCTTT. As protein: CACDTVGEYTDKPIF.

This clone was counted only a few times. This may be a read error, as it is one base from a much larger clone. Additional DNA sequences in this sample encode the identical CDR3. The CDR3, as DNA: TGTGCATTAAGATTCCACCAACTGGGGGGTGACACAGATAAACTCATCTTT. This encodes CALRFHQLGGDTDKLIF. The chain carries TRDV3 and TRDJ1; 8 bases map to TRDD3. This CDR3 comprises 17 residues. Germline V gene sequence: CDR1 TVYSNPD, CDR2 GDNSRS (reference sequence).

Within the sample, this clone is medium-sized. One base away lies a much larger clone, so this may be a sequencing read error. The chain is built from TRDV2 and TRDJ1, with D maybe TRDD3 (5 bases). The germline V gene has CDR1 GEAIGNYY and CDR2 EKD. The CDR3 is 16 amino acids. CDR3 residues: CACDTVGTLYTDKPIF. CDR3 bases: TGTGCCTGTGACACCGTGGGGACCCTGTACACCGATAAACCCATCTTT.

This clone was counted between two and nine times. The sample has other DNA sequences that encode this CDR3 too. The chain has TRDV1 and TRDJ1; TRDD3 matches at 8 bases. J was trimmed by 0 bases and V by 1 base; bases with no gene match: 19. Germline V lookup: CDR1 TSWWSYY, CDR2 QGS. CDR3 length: 21 residues. The CDR3 sequence: CALGEQVLLHTGGRYTDKLIF. DNA for the CDR3: TGTGCTCTTGGGGAACAGGTCCTCCTGCATACTGGGGGGAGGTACACCGATAAACTCATCTTT.

This clone turned up a few times. This DNA translates differently at residue 11 from the TCRdb protein, which is that of a much larger clone; a read error is likely, and the protein shown is the DNA's own translation. The chain carries TRDV3 and TRDJ1, with 10 bases lining up with TRDD3. Germline V gene sequence: CDR1 TVYSNPD, CDR2 GDNSRS (reference sequence). This CDR3 contains 16 residues. After removal of 2 bases from V and 4 bases from J, the junction contained 13 bases not matched to a gene. The CDR3 protein is CAFASVLGDECDKLIF. In DNA, the CDR3 is TGTGCCTTTGCGTCCGTACTGGGGGATGAGTGCGATAAACTCATCTTT.

Note on this clone: This DNA's translation differs at residue 11 from TCRdb's protein, which comes from a much larger clone; a read error is likely, and the protein shown is translated from the DNA. The CDR3 reads CALGATRGGYCTDKLIF. In DNA form, the CDR3 reads TGTGCTCTTGGGGCTACACGAGGAGGTTATTGCACCGATAAACTCATCTTT. This chain connects TRDV1 to TRDJ1, with D hard to call. Germline V CDR1 and CDR2: TSWWSYY, QGS. V lost 4 bases and J lost 1, with 19 bases in between. The CDR3 is 17 residues long.

The rearrangement links TRDV1 to TRDJ1; unclear D gene. V was cut by 0 bases and J by 4 bases, with 24 bases left in between. Germline-derived CDR1 and CDR2 are TSWWSYY and QGS. There are 19 residues in the CDR3. CDR3 DNA: TGTGCTCTTGGGGAACTATTCGTCATTCCCTTGCGTACAGTCGATAAACTCATCTTT. Its translation is CALGELFVIPLRTVDKLIF.